The 24 T cell receptor beta chains presented below share a single source sample, sequenced in a study of cytomegalovirus exposure and HLA in healthy donors. Primers: 60 Vbeta forward and 13 Jbeta reverse. Profiling relied on immunoSEQ multiplex PCR, and the TCRdb table lists in-frame clones only, not all of them. The sample holds about 140,000 clones, about 77% seen once. The sample was PBMCs. Every receptor here comes from a female donor in good health and CMV-seronegative.

This clone was found a few times. This rearrangement joins TRBV6-1 to TRBJ1-1; 10 bases fit TRBD1. CDR1 is MNHNS, CDR2 SASEGT, per germline. The CDR3 extends over 15 amino acids. The J segment lost 7 bases and the V segment lost 3 bases, leaving 8 bases of the junction unmatched. The CDR3 coding sequence is TGTGCCAGCAGTGACCCGGGGACAGGGGATAATGAAGCTTTCTTT. Translating gives CASSDPGTGDNEAFF.

This clone has only one observation. The chain recombines TRBV2 with TRBJ2-6; D may be TRBD1 (5 bases). Trimming took 6 bases from V and 0 from J, leaving 12 bases between them. CDR1 is SNHLY, CDR2 FYNNEI, per germline. The CDR3 covers 16 residues. Written as DNA, the CDR3 is TGTGCCAGCAGCCAGGGAAAGAACTCTGGGGCCAACGTCCTGACTTTC. It encodes CASSQGKNSGANVLTF.

The chain is built from TRBV6-5 and TRBJ1-1, with 8 bases fitting TRBD1. Germline CDR1 reads MNHEY; CDR2 reads SVGAGI. The CDR3 is 14 amino acids. V lost 10 bases, J lost 1 base, and 8 bases stayed unmatched. Here the CDR3 reads CAISPDRGNTEAFF. CDR3 DNA: TGTGCCATCTCGCCCGACAGGGGGAACACTGAAGCTTTCTTT.

This clone appeared once. V and J are TRBV6-6 and TRBJ2-1; D is unclear. Looked up from germline, CDR1 is MNHNY and CDR2 is SVGAGI (reference sequence). The CDR3 has 12 amino acids. With 6 bases removed from V and 2 bases from J, the gap between germline ends came to 5 bases. The CDR3 here is CASSPTYNEQFF. CDR3 bases: TGTGCCAGCAGCCCCACCTACAATGAGCAGTTCTTC.

This chain connects TRBV7-9 to TRBJ2-5; perhaps TRBD2 as D (7 bases). Trimming took 1 base from V and 5 from J, leaving 20 bases between them. The CDR3 consists of 17 residues. Germline loops: CDR1 SEHNR, CDR2 FQNEAQ (reference sequence). Here the CDR3 DNA reads TGTGCCAGCAGCTTAGACCACCACGGGGGGCGCGGGGAGACCCAGTACTTC. Its protein product is CASSLDHHGGRGETQYF. The full variable domain, rest sourced from reference TRBV7-9 and TRBJ2-5, is DTGVSQNPRHKITKRGQNVTFRCDPISEHNRLYWYRQTLGQGPEFLTYFQNEAQLEKSRLLSDRFSAERPKGSFSTLEIQRTEQGDSAMYLCASSLDHHGGRGETQYFGPGTRLLVL.

CDR3 amino acids: CASSQRGDTYEQYF. DNA of the CDR3: TGCGCCAGCAGTCAGCGGGGTGATACCTACGAGCAGTACTTC. The gene calls are TRBV5-1 and TRBJ2-7; 7 bases align to TRBD2. Trimming at V came to 5 bases and at J to 2 bases, leaving 7 bases not matched to a gene. CDR1 is SGHRS, CDR2 YFSETQ, per germline. The CDR3 is made up of 14 amino acids.

The chain joins TRBV19 to TRBJ2-5; a weak D match, TRBD2 (7 bases). The length of the CDR3 is 14 residues. From germline, CDR1 is LNHDA and CDR2 SQIVND (reference sequence). The V end lost 7 bases, the J end lost 5 bases, and 17 bases lay between the germline ends. CDR3 sequence reads: CASTGRGARETQYF. The CDR3 region has the DNA TGTGCCAGTACTGGTCGGGGGGCTCGGGAGACCCAGTACTTC.

The J gene is TRBJ2-1, the V gene TRBV18, with TRBD2 identical over 9 bases. Losses at the gene ends were 5 bases for V and 7 bases for J; bases not matched to a gene: 12. The CDR3 runs 16 residues. Germline loops: CDR1 KGHSH, CDR2 LQKENI. The CDR3 bases are TGTGCCAGCTCAAATGTAGCGGGGGATGGTTCGAATGAGCAGTTCTTC. Amino acid sequence: CASSNVAGDGSNEQFF.

The chain is built from TRBV6-5 and TRBJ2-1; TRBD1 matches 9 bases. J gave up 7 bases and V 2 bases, and 9 bases lay outside the gene matches. CDR1 is MNHEY and CDR2 is SVGAGI in the germline V gene. The CDR3 covers 16 residues. The CDR3 reads CASSYGGQGARNEQFF. CDR3 DNA: TGTGCCAGCAGTTACGGGGGACAGGGAGCCAGGAATGAGCAGTTCTTC.

The chain is built from TRBV7-8 and TRBJ1-2; 7 positions match TRBD1. The germline V gene encodes CDR1 SGHVS and CDR2 FQNEAQ. CDR3 size: 15 residues. With V trimmed by 5 bases and J by 0 bases, 6 bases remained unmatched. The CDR3 bases are TGTGCCAGCAGCGCTCGACAGGGAGCTAACTATGGCTACACCTTC. Residues: CASSARQGANYGYTF.

The rearrangement uses TRBV9 and TRBJ2-1; 10 bases line up with TRBD2. With 0 bases clipped from V and 6 bases from J, the junction kept 6 bases outside the gene matches. CDR1 is SGDLS and CDR2 is YYNGEE in the germline V gene. This CDR3 contains 16 residues. This CDR3 reads CASSVGLAGALNEQFF. The CDR3 nucleotides read TGTGCCAGCAGCGTAGGCCTAGCGGGGGCCCTCAATGAGCAGTTCTTC.

The chain is built from TRBV5-1 and TRBJ1-2; D is possibly TRBD1 (5 bases). Germline assignment: CDR1 SGHRS and CDR2 YFSETQ. CDR3 length equals 12 residues. V gave up 3 bases and J gave up 6 bases, with 9 bases separating them. CDR3 in amino acids: CASSWGGDGYTF. CDR3 sequence (DNA): TGCGCCAGCAGCTGGGGAGGGGATGGCTACACCTTC.

This rearrangement joins TRBV7-2 to TRBJ1-2, with 9 bases that match TRBD1. Germline lookup yields CDR1 SGHTA and CDR2 FQGNSA. Unmatched junction bases numbered 6, after V lost 5 bases and J lost 5 bases. This CDR3 region has 14 residues. The CDR3 DNA follows: TGTGCCAGCAGCCACGGGACAGGGCAGTATGGCTACACCTTC. As protein: CASSHGTGQYGYTF.

V is TRBV4-1 and J is TRBJ2-4; 8 nucleotides match TRBD2. This CDR3 is 21 amino acids long. V gave up 0 bases and J gave up 0 bases; unmatched junction bases: 16. Per the germline V gene, CDR1 is MGHRA and CDR2 is YSYEKL. CDR3 bases: TGCGCCAGCAGCCAAGATGGCCAGCTAGCGGGTGGGGGGCTAGCCAAAAACATTCAGTACTTC. Its translation is CASSQDGQLAGGGLAKNIQYF.

This clone was recorded at least ten times. The chain uses TRBV7-2 and TRBJ2-2; tentatively, D is TRBD2 (5 bases). The length of the CDR3 is 14 residues. V lost 3 bases, J lost 1 base, and 6 bases lay in between. Germline loops: CDR1 SGHTA, CDR2 FQGNSA. This CDR3 is CASSFSGNTGELFF. In DNA, the CDR3 is TGTGCCAGCAGCTTCAGCGGGAACACCGGGGAGCTGTTTTTT.

The chain joins TRBV27 to TRBJ2-1, with 8 bases fitting TRBD2. The V gene end was trimmed by 5 bases and the J gene end by 2 bases; junction bases not matched to a gene: 5. Germline lookup yields CDR1 MNHEY and CDR2 SMNVEV (reference sequence). The CDR3 consists of 15 residues. CDR3 sequence reads: CASSPSGGAYNEQFF. The CDR3 coding sequence is TGTGCCAGCAGTCCAAGCGGGGGAGCCTACAATGAGCAGTTCTTC.

V and J are TRBV5-1 and TRBJ2-7; D possibly corresponds to TRBD1 (6 bases). CDR1 is SGHRS, CDR2 YFSETQ, per germline. V dropped 0 bases and J dropped 2 bases, with 15 bases sitting between them. The CDR3 length is 16 residues. DNA for the CDR3: TGCGCCAGCAGCTTGGCTTACAGGGCTGGTCCCTACGAGCAGTACTTC. Protein sequence: CASSLAYRAGPYEQYF.

The table lists this clone with a count of one. Different DNA sequences within this sample yield the same CDR3. The V call is TRBV5-1, the J call TRBJ2-1; 11 nucleotides agree with TRBD2. J was trimmed by 4 bases and V by 1 base; bases with no gene match: 1. The length of the CDR3 is 15 residues. The germline V gene encodes CDR1 SGHRS and CDR2 YFSETQ. DNA for the CDR3: TGCGCCAGCAGCTTGACTAGCGGGAGTTACAATGAGCAGTTCTTC. Its translation is CASSLTSGSYNEQFF.

This chain uses TRBV19 with TRBJ1-1; 7 nucleotides match TRBD1. J lost 7 bases, V lost 3 bases, and 11 bases had no gene match. Per the germline V gene, CDR1 is LNHDA and CDR2 is SQIVND (reference sequence). The CDR3 totals 15 residues. CDR3 amino acids: CASSIPPTGTSEAFF. The DNA for the CDR3 is TGTGCCAGTAGTATCCCTCCGACAGGGACTAGTGAAGCTTTCTTT.

The chain recombines TRBV6-5 with TRBJ1-5; D is unresolved. From germline, CDR1 is MNHEY and CDR2 SVGAGI. Trimming took 6 bases from V and 5 from J, leaving 11 bases between them. The CDR3 contains 13 residues. The CDR3 reads CASSHGGDQPQHF. CDR3 sequence (DNA): TGTGCCAGCAGCCACGGCGGGGATCAGCCCCAGCATTTT.

The V and J genes are TRBV28 and TRBJ2-7; D perhaps matches TRBD2 (6 bases). Germline lookup yields CDR1 MDHEN and CDR2 SYDVKM. V was cut by 6 bases and J by 3 bases, with 9 bases left in between. The CDR3 is 12 residues long. Here the CDR3 reads CASSPGGYEQYF. The CDR3 DNA is TGTGCCAGCAGCCCCGGGGGCTACGAGCAGTACTTC. Variable domain in full (rest from reference TRBV28 and TRBJ2-7): DVKVTQSSRYLVKRTGEKVFLECVQDMDHENMFWYRQDPGLGLRLIYFSYDVKMKEKGDIPEGYSVSREKKERFSLILESASTNQTSMYLCASSPGGYEQYFGPGTRLTVT.

The chain carries TRBV7-6 and TRBJ1-1; the D is unclear. Trimming removed 5 bases at V and 1 base at J, with 8 bases between. The CDR3 runs 13 residues. Germline assignment: CDR1 SGHVS and CDR2 FNYEAQ. CDR3 bases: TGTGCCAGCAGCGACACCCCGAACACTGAAGCTTTCTTT. As protein: CASSDTPNTEAFF.

The rearrangement links TRBV5-1 to TRBJ2-2; D gene ambiguous. The CDR3 loop spans 16 amino acids. V was trimmed by 0 bases and J by 0 bases, leaving 9 bases between them. CDR1 and CDR2 (germline): SGHRS, YFSETQ. The CDR3 region is CASSLVTRANTGELFF. CDR3 nucleotide sequence: TGCGCCAGCAGCTTGGTTACGAGAGCGAACACCGGGGAGCTGTTTTTT.

This sequence joins TRBV7-9 and TRBJ1-6; no definite D call. The germline V gene has CDR1 SEHNR and CDR2 FQNEAQ (reference sequence). The CDR3 consists of 13 residues. V was shortened by 5 bases and J by 5 bases, with 7 bases between the two germline ends. The CDR3 DNA is TGTGCCAGCAGCAAGGAGGATAATTCACCCCTCCACTTT. Translated, it gives CASSKEDNSPLHF. Full variable domain (outside the CDR3, taken from reference TRBV7-9 and TRBJ1-6): DTGVSQNPRHKITKRGQNVTFRCDPISEHNRLYWYRQTLGQGPEFLTYFQNEAQLEKSRLLSDRFSAERPKGSFSTLEIQRTEQGDSAMYLCASSKEDNSPLHFGNGTRLTVT.